This record looks at one TCR beta chain sequence and its context. The CDR3 runs to 15 residues. The source of the sample is a study of blood T cell repertoires in COVID-19. The overall study: Samples came from the United States, Italy and Spain, spanning acute and convalescent COVID-19. PBMCs, B-cell-depleted T cells, or T cells provided the cDNA or gDNA that made up the material.

Methods used by the authors: Estimated nucleated cell counts came from reference gene primer amplification. Here immunoSEQ multiplex PCR was the method, and the copy in TCRdb shows in-frame clones only, minus some. That table gives V, J and clone size, and the DNA gave D and trimming. Of 55,000 to 70,000 clones in the sample, 80% to 85% were seen once. Sequencing was performed on peripheral blood. The chain joins TRBV12-1 to TRBJ2-7; the table's D call of TRBD1 was not tested on the DNA. TRBV12-1 represents a pseudogene. This sequence originates from a woman older than 75 with acute or convalescent COVID-19. The CDR3 DNA reads as TGTGCCAGCAGCGCCCCCCCGGACAGGGGCAACGAGCAGTACTTC. It specifies CASSAPPDRGNEQYF.